Listed below are T cell receptor beta chains from one sample, sequenced in a study of CD8+ T cells in alopecia areata. Only in-frame clones appear in the TCRdb table, and some are missing; sequencing was by immunoSEQ multiplex PCR. The sample comprises around 180,000 clones, approximately 67% of which are singletons, and about 1.3% rests with the top ten. This material consisted of CD4+ T cells sorted from blood, taken between weeks 47 and 50, from a patient treated with tofacitinib. These receptors came from a human donor with alopecia areata. Both conserved end residues are part of each CDR3. The D gene is left open where the match is weak. Not every row has a clone size; where given, it reads once, few, many or a size class.

clone size: .
D gene: .
V gene: TRBV30
J gene: TRBJ1-1
CDR3 protein: CAWSNGGQAHTEAFF
CDR3 DNA: TGTGCCTGGAGTAATGGCGGACAAGCACACACTGAAGCTTTCTTT

clone size: .
D gene: TRBD1
V gene: TRBV30
J gene: TRBJ1-6
CDR3 protein: CAWAGTVNSPLHF
CDR3 DNA: TGTGCCTGGGCCGGGACAGTGAATTCACCCCTCCACTTT

clone size: .
D gene: .
V gene: TRBV9
J gene: TRBJ2-5
CDR3 protein: CASSSLGETQYF
CDR3 DNA: TGTGCCAGCAGCTCCCTTGGAGAGACCCAGTACTTC

clone size: .
D gene: TRBD2
V gene: TRBV5-1
J gene: TRBJ2-3
CDR3 protein: CASSLALAGGQDTQYF
CDR3 DNA: TGCGCCAGCAGCTTGGCTCTAGCGGGGGGGCAAGATACGCAGTATTTT

clone size: .
D gene: TRBD2
V gene: TRBV5-1
J gene: TRBJ2-5
CDR3 protein: CASSSKLAGGEETQYF
CDR3 DNA: TGCGCCAGCAGCTCTAAACTAGCGGGGGGCGAAGAGACCCAGTACTTC

clone size: .
D gene: .
V gene: TRBV6-5
J gene: TRBJ2-1
CDR3 protein: CASRQFNEQFF
CDR3 DNA: TGTGCCAGCCGGCAATTCAATGAGCAGTTCTTC

clone size: .
D gene: .
V gene: TRBV4-1
J gene: TRBJ1-1
CDR3 protein: CASSREPGRVAFF
CDR3 DNA: TGCGCCAGCAGCCGCGAGCCAGGGAGGGTAGCTTTCTTT

clone size: .
D gene: .
V gene: TRBV27
J gene: TRBJ2-5
CDR3 protein: CASSLMETQYF
CDR3 DNA: TGTGCCAGCAGTTTAATGGAGACCCAGTACTTC

clone size: once
D gene: .
V gene: TRBV7-2
J gene: TRBJ1-2
CDR3 protein: CASSPRGHGGYTF
CDR3 DNA: TGTGCCAGCAGCCCGCGGGGTCATGGAGGCTACACCTTC

clone size: .
D gene: TRBD1
V gene: TRBV29-1
J gene: TRBJ1-2
CDR3 protein: CSVVREGDRVYF
CDR3 DNA: TGCAGCGTTGTGAGAGAAGGGGACAGAGTCTACTTC

clone size: few
D gene: TRBD1
V gene: TRBV29-1
J gene: TRBJ1-1
CDR3 protein: CSVGIAQGAEAFF
CDR3 DNA: TGCAGCGTTGGTATCGCACAGGGGGCTGAAGCTTTCTTT

clone size: once
D gene: .
V gene: TRBV6-5
J gene: TRBJ1-6
CDR3 protein: CASSYSGMSPLHF
CDR3 DNA: TGTGCCAGCAGTTACTCTGGGATGTCACCCCTCCACTTT

clone size: many
D gene: TRBD2
V gene: TRBV7-9
J gene: TRBJ2-3
CDR3 protein: CASSNPAGLADTQYF
CDR3 DNA: TGTGCCAGCAGCAACCCAGCGGGACTTGCAGATACGCAGTATTTT

clone size: few
D gene: TRBD1
V gene: TRBV5-1
J gene: TRBJ2-7
CDR3 protein: CASSLDGTGGSEQYF
CDR3 DNA: TGCGCCAGCAGCTTGGACGGGACAGGGGGATCCGAGCAGTACTTC

clone size: .
D gene: .
V gene: TRBV4-1
J gene: TRBJ1-2
CDR3 protein: CASSQETGNGYTF
CDR3 DNA: TGCGCCAGCAGCCAAGAAACCGGAAATGGCTACACCTTC

clone size: .
D gene: .
V gene: TRBV29-1
J gene: TRBJ2-3
CDR3 protein: CSLQGYHTDTQYF
CDR3 DNA: TGCAGCCTCCAGGGATACCACACAGATACGCAGTATTTT

clone size: few
D gene: TRBD2
V gene: TRBV7-2
J gene: TRBJ2-3
CDR3 protein: CASSLRPSGGRTDTQYF
CDR3 DNA: TGTGCCAGCAGCTTACGGCCTAGCGGGGGTCGCACAGATACGCAGTATTTT

clone size: .
D gene: .
V gene: TRBV25-1
J gene: TRBJ1-2
CDR3 protein: CASSEGERTDYGYTF
CDR3 DNA: TGTGCCAGCAGTGAAGGGGAACGGACAGACTATGGCTACACCTTC

clone size: .
D gene: .
V gene: TRBV10-3
J gene: TRBJ1-6
CDR3 protein: CAISEQGQGSPLHF
CDR3 DNA: TGTGCCATCAGTGAACAGGGACAAGGCTCACCCCTCCACTTT

clone size: .
D gene: .
V gene: TRBV27
J gene: TRBJ2-3
CDR3 protein: CASRGSWVAADTQYF
CDR3 DNA: TGTGCCAGCAGGGGAAGTTGGGTAGCGGCAGATACGCAGTATTTT

clone size: .
D gene: .
V gene: TRBV7-6
J gene: TRBJ1-1
CDR3 protein: CASSSSVDALNTEAFF
CDR3 DNA: TGTGCCAGCAGCTCATCAGTGGACGCCTTGAACACTGAAGCTTTCTTT

clone size: .
D gene: .
V gene: TRBV5-1
J gene: TRBJ2-7
CDR3 protein: CASSPIGYEQYF
CDR3 DNA: TGCGCCAGCAGCCCCATTGGTTACGAGCAGTACTTC

clone size: .
D gene: .
V gene: TRBV13
J gene: TRBJ2-7
CDR3 protein: CASSLIGLYEQYF
CDR3 DNA: TGTGCCAGCAGCTTAATTGGCCTCTACGAGCAGTACTTC

clone size: .
D gene: TRBD1
V gene: TRBV5-6
J gene: TRBJ1-2
CDR3 protein: CASGHRQGLTYGYTF
CDR3 DNA: TGTGCCAGCGGACATAGACAGGGGTTGACCTATGGCTACACCTTC